This T cell receptor beta chain is from a study of cytomegalovirus exposure and HLA in healthy donors. Study in general: An earlier analysis found roughly 110 million unique TCR beta sequences from 150 million to 200 million T cells.

Study observations and caveats: Presence/absence analyses assumed roughly uniform sequencing depth across donors, which may not hold.

This PCR relied on a set of 60 Vbeta primers and 13 Jbeta primers. Method: immunoSEQ multiplex PCR; TCRdb's copy keeps in-frame clones and lacks some. The table includes some 190,000 clones, around 77% detected once. Notes on this clone: Its antigen is not known.

V gave up 3 bases and J gave up 2 bases, with 13 bases separating them. CDR3 length equals 15 residues. Per germline, CDR1 SEHNR and CDR2 FQNEAQ (reference sequence). This sequence originates from a woman under 30 in good health and CMV-seronegative. V and J are TRBV7-9 and TRBJ1-2; TRBD1 is a possible D gene (6 bases). The sequenced sample consisted of PBMCs. Written as DNA, the CDR3 is TGTGCCAGCAGCTTCGGACAGACCACAAACTATGGCTACACCTTC. Translated: CASSFGQTTNYGYTF.